These 28 T cell receptor beta chains originate from one sample sequenced in a study of T-cell memory formation after mild COVID-19. TCRdb redid the calling of the 5' RACE reads with MiXCR, one entry per CDR3 protein. Counted here are over 55,000 distinct CDR3 sequences, 9.5% occurring once; the ten biggest clones make up 0.9% to 1.5%. The sequenced sample consisted of PBMCs or a T cell subset sorted from them (not recorded which). Receptors originate from a man between 18 and 29 years old who had mild COVID-19 (a few samples of this study predate the infection). Cell type and time point are not known.

The CDR3 loop reads CASSQMGLIMNTEAFF. DNA for the CDR3: TGCGCCAGCAGCCAGATGGGACTGATCATGAACACTGAAGCTTTCTTT. This sequence joins TRBV4-1 and TRBJ1-1; weak D call: TRBD1 (5 bases). The CDR3 consists of 16 residues. V dropped 3 bases and J dropped 0 bases, with 14 bases sitting between them. Germline V gene lookup returns CDR1 MGHRA and CDR2 YSYEKL.

There are many counts of this clonotype. V is TRBV5-6 and J is TRBJ2-5; unclear D gene. The germline V gene encodes CDR1 SGHDT and CDR2 YYEEEE. This CDR3 has 14 amino acids. V gave up 0 bases and J gave up 6 bases, with 12 bases separating them. CDR3 nucleotides: TGTGCCAGCAGCTTGGACGGCCAGCTACAGACCCAGTACTTC. This sequence encodes CASSLDGQLQTQYF.

The V call is TRBV29-1, the J call TRBJ2-5; 10 bases map to TRBD1. From germline, CDR1 is SQVTM and CDR2 ANQGSEA. The CDR3 sequence is 11 residues long. CDR3 region: CVGQGGETQYF. The CDR3 DNA sequence: TGCGTCGGACAGGGGGGAGAGACCCAGTACTTC.

This clonotype came up a few times. The rearrangement joins TRBV4-1 to TRBJ1-6, with a tentative D call TRBD1 (5 bases). The CDR3 loop spans 16 amino acids. Trimming cost V 4 bases and J 7 bases, with 17 bases left between them. Germline V gene lookup returns CDR1 MGHRA and CDR2 YSYEKL. The CDR3 DNA follows: TGCGCCAGCAGCCCCCCTCGGTCGGGGCGAAATTCACCCCTCCACTTT. Protein sequence: CASSPPRSGRNSPLHF.

This chain connects TRBV20-1 to TRBJ1-2, with D perhaps matching TRBD1 (6 bases). The CDR3 spans 11 residues. The V gene's germline CDR1 is DFQATT and CDR2 SNEGSKA (reference sequence). With 7 bases removed from V and 6 bases from J, the gap between germline ends came to 12 bases. The CDR3 DNA sequence: TGCAGTGGCAGGGGAGGGGATGGCTACACCTTC. It codes for CSGRGGDGYTF.

The sample holds many counts of this clonotype. The genes are TRBV12-3 or TRBV12-4 and TRBJ2-1, with 11 bases that match TRBD1. Trimming cost V 5 bases and J 7 bases; bases outside gene matches: 4. This CDR3 contains 14 residues. CDR3 amino acids: CASSPGQGVNEQFF. In DNA, the CDR3 is TGTGCCAGCAGTCCGGGACAGGGGGTGAATGAGCAGTTCTTC.

This clonotype has at least ten counts. The V call is TRBV10-3, the J call TRBJ1-1; perhaps TRBD1 as D (5 bases). Deletions cut 7 bases from V and 1 base from J, with 7 bases between. The V gene's germline CDR1 is ENHRY and CDR2 SYGVKD. The CDR3 runs 12 residues. The CDR3 region is CAIMGTNTEAFF. The CDR3 DNA follows: TGTGCCATCATGGGGACGAACACTGAAGCTTTCTTT.

The chain is built from TRBV6-5 and TRBJ1-2, with a tentative D call TRBD1 (6 bases). Germline V gene data show CDR1 as MNHEY and CDR2 as SVGAGI. CDR3 length: 16 amino acids. V dropped 0 bases and J dropped 3 bases, with 14 bases sitting between them. The chain's CDR3 is CASSYSGRGPDYGYTF. DNA of the CDR3: TGTGCCAGCAGTTACTCAGGCAGGGGCCCTGACTATGGCTACACCTTC.

In its sample, this clonotype was seen a few times. The rearrangement links TRBV20-1 to TRBJ1-2, with TRBD1 identical over 12 bases. CDR3 length: 18 amino acids. CDR1 is DFQATT, CDR2 SNEGSKA, per germline (reference sequence). The ends lost 1 base at V and 4 bases at J; junction bases unmatched: 13. The CDR3 DNA reads TGCAGTGCTAGAGCCCCCCCGGGGACAGGGGGCGCAGTCTATGGCTACACCTTC. Translating gives CSARAPPGTGGAVYGYTF.

This chain uses TRBV6-5 with TRBJ2-3; TRBD2 agrees at 13 bases. The CDR3 runs 21 residues. CDR1 is MNHEY, CDR2 SVGAGI, per germline. V was clipped by 0 bases and J by 4 bases; unmatched bases: 16. The CDR3 DNA follows: TGTGCCAGCAGTTACTCCACCGGACTAGCGGGGGACATTTATGATCCAGATACGCAGTATTTT. It codes for CASSYSTGLAGDIYDPDTQYF.

This clonotype was detected a few times. The rearrangement uses TRBV2 and TRBJ1-6; a weak D match, TRBD1 (5 bases). Germline CDR1 reads SNHLY; CDR2 reads FYNNEI. The CDR3 sequence is 14 residues long. Trimming removed 4 bases from V and 10 bases from J, with 14 bases in between. The CDR3 here is CASSGEGRGSPLHF. CDR3 coding DNA: TGTGCCAGCAGTGGTGAGGGGAGAGGGTCACCCCTCCACTTT. Combining the CDR3 with reference TRBV2 and TRBJ1-6 gives the whole variable domain EPEVTQTPSHQVTQMGQEVILRCVPISNHLYFYWYRQILGQKVEFLVSFYNNEISEKSEIFDDQFSVERPDGSNFTLKIRSTKLEDSAMYFCASSGEGRGSPLHFGNGTRLTVT.

The J gene is TRBJ2-1, the V gene TRBV20-1; TRBD1 matches 7 bases. CDR3 length: 15 amino acids. The germline V gene has CDR1 DFQATT and CDR2 SNEGSKA (reference sequence). After removal of 5 bases from V and 6 bases from J, the junction contained 13 bases not matched to a gene. The CDR3 spells CSAGRGSGLRNEQFF. DNA for the CDR3: TGCAGTGCTGGCAGGGGGTCGGGATTACGCAATGAGCAGTTCTTC.

The chain links TRBV18 to TRBJ1-1; no firm D call. This CDR3 is built from 14 residues. Germline loops: CDR1 KGHSH, CDR2 LQKENI. V gave up 6 bases and J gave up 0 bases, with 11 bases separating them. CDR3 DNA: TGTGCCAGCTCGGACGGACTCATGAACACTGAAGCTTTCTTT. This gives the protein CASSDGLMNTEAFF.

This clonotype was found many times. This sequence joins TRBV20-1 and TRBJ2-1; TRBD2 agrees at 8 bases. Looked up from germline, CDR1 is DFQATT and CDR2 is SNEGSKA (reference sequence). The CDR3 is 15 amino acids. Unmatched junction bases numbered 6, after V lost 3 bases and J lost 2 bases. The CDR3: CSASPMRGAYNEQFF. The CDR3 DNA reads as TGCAGTGCTAGTCCAATGCGGGGGGCCTACAATGAGCAGTTCTTC.

This clonotype was observed at least ten times. This chain joins TRBV7-8 and TRBJ2-7, with 7 bases identical to TRBD1. In germline, CDR1 is SGHVS, CDR2 FQNEAQ. With 3 bases clipped from V and 1 base from J, the junction kept 3 bases outside the gene matches. CDR3 length: 14 residues. CDR3 sequence reads: CASSFDRVSYEQYF. CDR3 nucleotides: TGTGCCAGCAGCTTCGACAGGGTATCCTACGAGCAGTACTTC.

This chain links TRBV12-3 or TRBV12-4 with TRBJ1-6; D is uncertain. This CDR3 spans 14 amino acids. The V end lost 3 bases, the J end lost 5 bases, and 8 bases lay between the germline ends. CDR3 region: CASSFRAHNSPLHF. The CDR3 nucleotides read TGTGCCAGCAGTTTTAGGGCTCATAATTCACCCCTCCACTTT.

The rearrangement links TRBV4-2 to TRBJ2-5; a weak D match, TRBD1 (5 bases). Germline-derived CDR1 and CDR2 are LGHNA and YNFKEQ. V was cut by 0 bases and J by 5 bases, with 7 bases left in between. The CDR3 loop spans 13 amino acids. CDR3 amino acids: CASSQDGAETQYF. The CDR3 bases are TGTGCCAGCAGCCAAGATGGGGCTGAGACCCAGTACTTC.

This clonotype came up a few times. V usage is TRBV5-1 and J usage is TRBJ2-6; TRBD2 is a possible D gene (5 bases). V was cut by 3 bases and J by 0 bases, with 13 bases left in between. The CDR3 runs 17 residues. Germline assignment: CDR1 SGHRS and CDR2 YFSETQ. The CDR3 DNA follows: TGCGCCAGCAGCTCCGCCAGCGGAAGCTCTGGGGCCAACGTCCTGACTTTC. Protein: CASSSASGSSGANVLTF.

The V and J genes are TRBV20-1 and TRBJ1-6; tentative D call: TRBD1 (6 bases). V lost 0 bases and J 9 bases, leaving 15 bases between the germline ends. CDR1 is DFQATT, CDR2 SNEGSKA, per germline (reference sequence). The CDR3 contains 15 residues. CDR3 nucleotide sequence: TGCAGTGCTAGAGATCGGGTCACAGGGACTTCACCCCTCCACTTT. This codes for CSARDRVTGTSPLHF.

The rearrangement joins TRBV15 to TRBJ1-6; the match to TRBD1 covers 9 bases. This CDR3 region has 15 residues. Losses at the gene ends were 4 bases for V and 10 bases for J; bases not matched to a gene: 8. CDR1 and CDR2 (germline): LNHNV, YYDKDF (reference sequence). The CDR3 coding sequence is TGTGCCACCAGCATAATGACAGGGGGTTCATCACCCCTCCACTTT. Translated: CATSIMTGGSSPLHF.

The V call is TRBV18, the J call TRBJ1-5, with D possibly being TRBD1 (5 bases). The CDR3 runs 15 residues. Germline CDR1 reads KGHSH; CDR2 reads LQKENI. Trimming cost V 1 base and J 3 bases, with 10 bases left between them. The CDR3: CASSPRGAVNQPQHF. The CDR3 coding sequence is TGTGCCAGCTCACCACGAGGGGCCGTCAATCAGCCCCAGCATTTT.

The chain couples TRBV9 to TRBJ2-5; perhaps D is TRBD1 or TRBD2 (5 bases each). Germline CDR1 SGDLS, CDR2 YYNGEE. Trimming cost V 0 bases and J 5 bases, with 14 bases left between them. The CDR3 is 15 amino acids. CDR3 protein: CASSVAQGEGETQYF. For the CDR3, the DNA is TGTGCCAGCAGCGTAGCCCAGGGCGAGGGGGAGACCCAGTACTTC.

This clonotype was seen only a few times. This chain joins TRBV7-9 and TRBJ2-5; D not certain. The germline V gene has CDR1 SEHNR and CDR2 FQNEAQ (reference sequence). Trimming removed 5 bases from V and 0 bases from J, with 13 bases in between. The CDR3 sequence is 15 residues long. The CDR3 region has the DNA TGTGCCAGCAGCGTTCTCATGGGGAACCAAGAGACCCAGTACTTC. It is translated as CASSVLMGNQETQYF.

This clonotype was detected many times. The chain carries TRBV5-1 and TRBJ2-7; D is ambiguous. Germline-derived CDR1 and CDR2 are SGHRS and YFSETQ. This CDR3 is built from 12 residues. The V end lost 0 bases, the J end lost 1 base, and 2 bases lay between the germline ends. The CDR3 loop reads CASSLVSYEQYF. For the CDR3, the DNA is TGCGCCAGCAGCTTGGTGTCCTACGAGCAGTACTTC.

This clonotype has a count of ten or more. The rearrangement joins TRBV28 to TRBJ2-3, with 7 bases matching TRBD1. Germline CDR1 and CDR2: MDHEN and SYDVKM. This CDR3 is built from 15 residues. The J segment lost 2 bases and the V segment lost 11 bases, leaving 13 bases of the junction unmatched. CDR3 bases: TGTGCCTCTCAGGATAGGGACAGCGCCACAGATACGCAGTATTTT. It yields the protein CASQDRDSATDTQYF.

V usage is TRBV5-6 and J usage is TRBJ2-7, with D possibly TRBD1 on 5 matching bases. Germline CDR1 and CDR2: SGHDT and YYEEEE. CDR3 size: 12 residues. The V end was cut by 3 bases, the J end by 2 bases, with 6 bases between. The CDR3 region is CASSSGPYEQYV. CDR3 nucleotides: TGTGCCAGCAGCTCAGGGCCCTACGAGCAGTACGTC.

This clonotype was seen ten or more times. The rearrangement links TRBV6-2 or TRBV6-3 to TRBJ2-3, with 9 nucleotides matching TRBD2. The CDR3 sequence is 19 residues long. Germline CDR1 reads MNHEY; CDR2 reads SVGEGT. V was clipped by 0 bases and J by 5 bases; unmatched bases: 15. The CDR3 DNA follows: TGTGCCAGCAGTTACTCGTACGAGGATGGAGCGGGGGGAAGAGATACGCAGTATTTT. Its translation: CASSYSYEDGAGGRDTQYF.

CDR3 bases: TGTGCCACCAGCAGAGAAAGCCCGAGTCGGAACACCGGGGAGCTGTTTTTT. Residues: CATSRESPSRNTGELFF. The chain links TRBV15 to TRBJ2-2; D unclear. The CDR3 is 17 residues long. Germline CDR1 is LNHNV and CDR2 is YYDKDF (reference sequence). Trimming removed 0 bases at V and 1 base at J, with 12 bases between.